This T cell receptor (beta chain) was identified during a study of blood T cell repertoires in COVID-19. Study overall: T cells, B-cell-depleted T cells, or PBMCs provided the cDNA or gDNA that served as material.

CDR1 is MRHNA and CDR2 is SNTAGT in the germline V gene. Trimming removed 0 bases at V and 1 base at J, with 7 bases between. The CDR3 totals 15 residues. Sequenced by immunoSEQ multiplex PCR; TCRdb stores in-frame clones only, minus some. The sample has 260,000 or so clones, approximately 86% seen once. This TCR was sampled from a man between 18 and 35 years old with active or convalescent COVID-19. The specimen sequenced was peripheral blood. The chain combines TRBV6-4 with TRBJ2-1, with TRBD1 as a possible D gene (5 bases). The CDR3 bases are TGTGCCAGCAGTGACTCAGGGGATTCCTACAATGAGCAGTTCTTC. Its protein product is CASSDSGDSYNEQFF.